This TCR beta chain was captured by sequencing in a study of cytomegalovirus exposure and HLA in healthy donors (dated by TCRdb to the late 2010s). With respect to the entire study: An earlier analysis of approximately 640 of the donors reported roughly 270 Gb of sequence data and some 100 million unique TCR beta sequences from about 179 million T cells. All discovery cohort repertoires had been generated on a single sequencing platform. In addition to the first cohort of 666 subjects, a separate validation cohort of approximately 110 different subjects was used. The study aimed to test whether cataloging public T cell receptors could reveal signatures of past pathogen exposure. Roughly 5 DR-DQ haplotypes were handled as single units for association and clustering because linkage in the cohort was strong. HLA typing included class I and class II loci at four-digit resolution. Among the approximately 400 genotyped donors, approximately 82% belonged to the genetic ancestry cluster associated with self-reported Caucasian donors. Donor age, sex, ethnicity and CMV serostatus were compiled alongside the repertoire data. In a later analysis, previously published TCR beta repertoires from 666 donors were re-analyzed and high-resolution HLA genotyping was added so that TCR occurrence patterns could be studied. An early release covering approximately 600 HLA-typed donors comprised approximately 300 gigabases of sequencing data and tens of millions of unique TCR sequences. An earlier analysis of 587 of the donors applied high-throughput TCR beta sequencing to assess whether each TCR beta V gene segment acted as functional or pseudogenic. The study used immunosequencing to profile the T cell repertoires of more than 650 subjects and linked those repertoires to cytomegalovirus serostatus. The study combined high-throughput TCR immunosequencing, statistical association of individual TCRs with disease status, and machine learning to predict cytomegalovirus infection status. A later genetic analysis used genome-wide SNP genotypes for 398 of the 666 donors, treating that subset as a discovery cohort. Among some 400 genotyped donors of the cohort, an average of around 240,000 unique TCR beta nucleotide sequences was sequenced per donor, of which about 19% were non-productive. Typing coverage varied by locus: roughly 629-630 donors for A, B, C, DRB1 and DQB1; approximately 560 for DQA1; nearly 610 for DPA1; 450 to 480 for DPB1. In the later analysis, no new phenotypic data were used to find candidate immune exposures; instead, reliance was placed on TCR beta sequences and their occurrence across donors. The study at large found these results: The study listed 150 to 200 TCR beta chains as associated with cytomegalovirus. Three of the identified cytomegalovirus-associated TCR beta chains were confirmed in vitro to be specific for cytomegalovirus antigens. In a later analysis, over 15,000 TCR beta sequences were associated with specific HLA alleles at a false discovery rate of 0.05. In a later analysis, most CMV-associated TCR beta chains were found to appear HLA-restricted, with HLA associations seemingly driven largely by CMV exposure. Broadly in line with IMGT annotations, most TCR beta V segments showed up in productive rearrangements about 87% or about 30% of the time in an earlier analysis of 587 of the donors. HLA typing was unavailable for some donors at each locus, so association tests used only the typed subset. In a later analysis, HLA-associated TCR beta chains showed more clonal expansion and lower generation probabilities than non-associated chains that were equally common. The 87-base-pair reads could not distinguish some IMGT-functional V segments, including TRBV6-2 and TRBV6-3, so those segments were excluded. The only immune exposure information available for the cohort was CMV serostatus. V-gene and J-gene trimming of TCR beta chains was associated with a missense DCLRE1C variant in a later genetic analysis, and the association was replicated in an independent cohort. According to a later analysis, TCR association rates differed among HLA loci, with DRB1 alleles showing the most associated TCRs and HLA-C alleles showing the fewest. Cytomegalovirus status was reported to be diagnosed by the classifier with high specificity and sensitivity in both the original and validation cohorts. A cluster of highly shared sequence variants was judged likely to be a technical artifact of the sequencing pipeline. According to the authors, the approach could potentially be generalized to other disease states and immunological phenotypes. The cohort was sequenced for TCR beta chains only, and without alpha or paired-chain data the features that could be detected were limited. A further reported finding was that TCR beta sequences accurately predicted the HLA-A and HLA-B alleles for most subjects in the first cohort. Several of the top co-occurrence clusters appeared to be linked to parvovirus B19, influenza, CMV and Epstein-Barr virus, according to a later analysis. Because counts were too low, seventeen rarely observed V segments, including chromosome 9 orphons, were left out of the earlier analysis of over 550 of the donors. When HLA alleles, especially DR and DQ, strongly co-occurred, attributing TCR associations to individual alleles was difficult. Compared with the approximately 670-donor mean, donors in an Asian-associated ancestry cluster had fewer N-insertions in productive TCRs, according to a later genetic analysis. Across donors, most TCR sequences were observed very rarely, whereas some public TCRs were present in many individuals. Sequencing depth was assumed to be roughly uniform across donors in the presence/absence analyses, though that assumption may not hold. Correlated functional status among segregating V segments might reflect linkage disequilibrium, but an unknown experimental factor could not be ruled out.

Details on this clone: This receptor's antigen is unknown. The sample holds no much larger clone one base away, and base qualities are not on file.

In total, more than 500 healthy bone marrow donors made up the cohort. At the time of sampling, all cohort members were nominally healthy, though unrecorded immune exposures were likely present. The donor was CMV seropositive and was included in the group of 300 or so seropositive cohort members. Each donor provided a peripheral blood sample, and peripheral blood mononuclear cells were used for TCR beta sequencing. The Qiagen DNeasy Blood Extraction Kit was used to extract genomic DNA from the blood cell samples. CDR1 and CDR2, looked up from the germline V gene, are SGDLS and YYNGEE. After removal of 3 bases from V and 11 bases from J, the junction retains 8 bases not matched to a gene. The CDR3, cysteine through phenylalanine, is 15 amino acids long. Of the read, only the CDR3 DNA is kept; its 45 bases are in frame from base 1. The library was obtained by the immunoSEQ multiplex PCR assay. For the multiplex PCR, a mixture combining 60 forward primers for TCR Vbeta segments and 13 reverse primers for TCR Jbeta segments was used. The CDR3 region of rearranged TCR beta genes was amplified from genomic DNA by a multiplex PCR assay. On the Illumina HiSeq System, the amplified TCR beta libraries were sequenced as 87-base-pair reads. Per the authors' processing: In a later analysis, tens of millions of unique TCR beta chains were counted across the roughly 670 repertoires, and roughly 9.9 million of these chains were shared by at least two donors. A nearest-neighbor algorithm error-corrected the raw reads and collapsed the reads into unique sequences, merging closely related sequences to remove PCR and sequencing errors. To assign V, D and J gene segments, CDR3 sequences were aligned to IMGT reference sequences. For a sequence to be retained, a match of at least six nucleotides to both a V gene segment and a J gene segment was required. Rearrangements were classified as productive when the CDR3 lacked stop codons and remained in frame with V and J, and all other rearrangements were classified as non-productive. CDR3 was defined according to IMGT convention as the region running from the second conserved V-encoded cysteine to the conserved J-encoded phenylalanine. Sequences without an unambiguous match to a single V gene segment were excluded from the earlier analysis of 450 to 650 of the donors. An earlier analysis of a few hundred of the donors classified V segments as functional when productive rearrangements were above 56.7% and as segregating when the standard deviation between donors was above 5%. A statistical classification framework was built to diagnose cytomegalovirus status from the catalog of TCR beta chain sequences. V and J gene assignment, in a later analysis, came from comparing TCR nucleotide sequences with IMGT/GENE-DB human TR gene sequences. A later analysis assigned CDR3 sequences and most-parsimonious VDJ recombination scenarios with the TCRdist pipeline. In a later analysis, every TCR beta chain was defined by the combination of its CDR3 amino acid sequence and its V-gene family, and reads without a unique V-gene family were dropped. In a later analysis, 550 to 650 highly shared, low-generation-probability nucleotide sequences were removed to address suspected cross-contamination and a sequencing artifact. A later analysis calculated a clonal expansion index for each public chain from normalized within-repertoire ranks of inferred template counts. In a later analysis, generation probabilities were computed with a VDJ recombination model fitted to out-of-frame rearrangements, and the resulting probabilities were checked against IGoR. In a later analysis, hypergeometric tests were used to score TCR-TCR, TCR-HLA and TCR-CMV co-occurrence, with a repertoire-size bias correction applied to TCR pairs. False discovery rates were estimated in a later analysis by permuting HLA or CMV assignments 20 times. In a later analysis, co-occurring TCRs were grouped with DBSCAN, and TCRdist sequence similarity was added when clustering was performed within HLA-allele-positive subsets. For co-occurrence clustering, repertoires with fewer than 30,000 or more than 120,000 public chains were excluded, along with about five repertoires with anomalous nucleotide sharing. TCRdb holds this immuneACCESS table with in-frame rearrangements only. Some clones are missing; in checked studies, unresolved V genes explain under half, and the rest has no known cause. Clone size and V and J calls were adopted from that table, with D and trimming inferred from the DNA. For this sample there are 100,000 or so clones; about 75% appear just once. Of the sample, over 9.5% is held by the ten largest clones.

This sequence uses TRBV9 and TRBJ1-6; the central 10 bases match TRBD1. The TCR comes from a man aged 25 to 40 in good health and CMV-seropositive. The sequencing input was PBMCs. The CDR3 protein: CASSARDRGDTPLHF. The DNA sequence is given as TGTGCCAGCAGCGCACGGGACAGGGGCGATACACCCCTCCACTTT. The entire variable domain, with the stretches around the CDR3 drawn from the reference TRBV9 and TRBJ1-6 proteins, is DSGVTQTPKHLITATGQRVTLRCSPRSGDLSVYWYQQSLDQGLQFLIQYYNGEERAKGNILERFSAQQFPDLHSELNLSSLELGDSALYFCASSARDRGDTPLHFGNGTRLTVT.